The 9 T cell receptor beta chains given below trace back to one sample, sequenced in a study of cytomegalovirus exposure and HLA in healthy donors (dated by TCRdb to the late 2010s). Libraries came from the immunoSEQ multiplex PCR assay. A mixture of 60 forward primers for TCR Vbeta segments and 13 reverse primers for TCR Jbeta segments was used in the multiplex PCR. Not all clones reach the TCRdb copy of this immuneACCESS table, which keeps in-frame sequences only. Checked studies attribute under half of the gap to unresolved V genes and leave the rest unexplained. Within this sample are about 140,000 clones, with approximately 79% of them counted one time only. Approximately 0.97% of the sample is held by the ten biggest clonotypes. The sequencing sample was made of PBMCs. All receptors come from a man younger than 30 in good health and CMV-seronegative.

The J gene is TRBJ2-1, the V gene TRBV29-1; no reliable D call. V dropped 2 bases and J dropped 0 bases, with 5 bases sitting between them. The CDR3 extends over 13 amino acids. Germline V gene data show CDR1 as SQVTM and CDR2 as ANQGSEA. CDR3 amino acids: CSVEKSSYNEQFF. The CDR3 DNA sequence: TGCAGCGTTGAAAAGAGCTCCTACAATGAGCAGTTCTTC.

The chain uses TRBV7-9 and TRBJ1-2; 7 bases fit TRBD1. Germline V gives CDR1 SEHNR, CDR2 FQNEAQ (reference sequence). The CDR3 is 15 residues long. V trimming: 4 bases; J trimming: 4 bases; junction bases outside the gene matches: 9. In nucleotides, the CDR3 is TGTGCCAGCAGCTATGGGACAGCATCTCTCTATGGCTACACCTTC. Protein: CASSYGTASLYGYTF.

The V gene is TRBV11-2, the J gene TRBJ2-3, with 8 bases identical to TRBD1. The V and J ends lost 5 bases and 5 bases, in that order; junction bases with no gene match: 6. This CDR3 spans 14 amino acids. CDR1 and CDR2 from the germline V gene are SGHAT and FQNNGV. The CDR3 protein is CASSPQGALDTQYF. In DNA form, the CDR3 reads TGTGCCAGCAGCCCCCAGGGGGCTCTAGATACGCAGTATTTT.

On this clone itself: At one of its ends the junction is not consistent with the germline gene, which may arise from a read error. The V call is TRBV27, the J call TRBJ1-2; no reliable D call. This CDR3 comprises 13 residues. Germline-derived CDR1 and CDR2 are MNHEY and SMNVEV (reference sequence). The DNA of the CDR3 is TGTGCCAGCAGTCCCCTACGGGTTGCACCAATGGCCTTC. Translating gives CASSPLRVAPMAF.

J is TRBJ2-6 and V is TRBV9, with a possible D match to TRBD1 (5 bases). The germline V gene has CDR1 SGDLS and CDR2 YYNGEE. Trimming took 2 bases from V and 0 from J, leaving 12 bases between them. The CDR3 covers 17 residues. The CDR3, as DNA: TGTGCCAGCAGCGTCGCGGACGACAGCTCTGGGGCCAACGTCCTGACTTTC. Its protein is CASSVADDSSGANVLTF. The full variable domain, completed using reference TRBV9 and TRBJ2-6, is DSGVTQTPKHLITATGQRVTLRCSPRSGDLSVYWYQQSLDQGLQFLIQYYNGEERAKGNILERFSAQQFPDLHSELNLSSLELGDSALYFCASSVADDSSGANVLTFGAGSRLTVL.

The V call is TRBV4-2, the J call TRBJ2-7; D gene unclear. The V gene lost 4 bases and the J gene lost 0 bases, with 16 bases spanning the gap. The CDR3 is made up of 16 amino acids. Germline CDR1 and CDR2: LGHNA and YNFKEQ. The CDR3 DNA sequence: TGTGCCAGCAGCCCCCGAGGTGGGTCTCCCTCCTACGAGCAGTACTTC. Protein sequence: CASSPRGGSPSYEQYF.

The CDR3 sequence: CASSLPKETQYF. The CDR3 DNA reads as TGTGCCAGCAGCTTACCCAAAGAGACCCAGTACTTC. V is TRBV7-9 and J is TRBJ2-5; no clear D. Germline V lookup: CDR1 SEHNR, CDR2 FQNEAQ (reference sequence). CDR3 length equals 12 residues. Trimming shortened V by 2 bases and J by 3 bases, and 4 bases separated the two germline ends.

This chain links TRBV29-1 with TRBJ2-1, with 11 bases that match TRBD1. Germline V lookup: CDR1 SQVTM, CDR2 ANQGSEA. V was pared by 3 bases and J by 8 bases, with 6 bases of the junction left unmatched. CDR3 length equals 14 residues. The CDR3, as DNA: TGCAGCGTTGATAGGGACAGGGGGGCCGATGAGCAGTTCTTC. This translates into CSVDRDRGADEQFF.

This chain joins TRBV19 and TRBJ1-1; no definite D call. Germline CDR1 is LNHDA and CDR2 is SQIVND (reference sequence). V was shortened by 6 bases and J by 5 bases, with 13 bases between the two germline ends. The CDR3 consists of 13 residues. The CDR3 DNA reads as TGTGCCAGTAGGCAGGAGGGAGGGACTGAAGCTTTCTTT. As protein: CASRQEGGTEAFF.